These 23 T cell receptor beta chains were all obtained from the same sample, sequenced in a study of T cells in Graves' hyperthyroidism and ophthalmopathy. RNA transcripts gave rise to amplified TCR beta CDR3 regions. HTBI primers were the set used in a first-round RT-PCR of the TCR CDR3. MiXCR was run by TCRdb on the multiplex PCR reads, yielding one entry per CDR3 protein. The sample contains 750,000 to 900,000 distinct CDR3 sequences, around 39% of which appear only once. Sequencing was done on a sample of blood. The receptors shown here come from a man in his late teens or twenties with Graves' hyperthyroidism.

In the case of this clonotype: This could be a read error, since a much larger clone is one nucleotide away. This sequence joins TRBV7-8 and TRBJ1-5, with a weak D call TRBD1 (5 bases). Germline V CDR1 and CDR2: SGHVS, FQNEAQ. This CDR3 has 17 residues. Deletions cut 0 bases from V and 1 base from J, with 13 bases between. The CDR3 loop reads CASSLASEGFSNQPQHF. The CDR3 DNA sequence: TGTGCCAGCAGCTTAGCATCCGAGGGGTTCAGCAATCAGCCCCAGCATTTT.

This clonotype was seen many times. CDR3 loop: CSVRDYEQYF. DNA of the CDR3: TGCAGCGTTAGGGACTACGAGCAGTACTTC. The V gene is TRBV29-1, the J gene TRBJ2-7; D remains ambiguous. The V gene lost 5 bases and the J gene lost 3 bases, with 5 bases spanning the gap. Germline V gene data show CDR1 as SQVTM and CDR2 as ANQGSEA. CDR3 length equals 10 residues.

The chain joins TRBV7-9 to TRBJ1-5; TRBD1 matches 10 bases. The CDR3 has 13 amino acids. Germline V gives CDR1 SEHNR, CDR2 FQNEAQ (reference sequence). V shed 8 bases and J 7 bases; nucleotides not matched to a gene: 5. CDR3 sequence: CASLGTGVQPQHF. CDR3 in DNA: TGTGCCAGCTTAGGGACAGGGGTACAGCCCCAGCATTTT.

The gene calls are TRBV10-3 and TRBJ1-6, with D tentatively TRBD1 (5 bases). Germline CDR1 and CDR2: ENHRY and SYGVKD. This CDR3 region has 12 residues. Trimming shortened V by 6 bases and J by 9 bases, and 9 bases separated the two germline ends. The DNA for the CDR3 is TGTGCCATCAGCGGGACCGGTTCACCCCTCCACTTT. Residues: CAISGTGSPLHF.

This clonotype was counted only a few times. V and J are TRBV20-1 and TRBJ2-7, with D perhaps TRBD2 (6 bases). Germline lookup yields CDR1 DFQATT and CDR2 SNEGSKA (reference sequence). The CDR3 contains 15 residues. V lost 1 base and J lost 3, with 16 bases in between. CDR3 sequence (DNA): TGCAGTGCTAGAGGGCCTTCGGAGGGAAACTACGAGCAGTACTTC. Residues: CSARGPSEGNYEQYF.

At least ten counts were recorded for this clonotype. The genes are TRBV2 and TRBJ1-4; D possibly corresponds to TRBD1 (5 bases). V lost 7 bases and J lost 3, with 12 bases in between. From germline, CDR1 is SNHLY and CDR2 FYNNEI. The CDR3 is 14 residues long. The CDR3 nucleotides read TGTGCCAGCACGCGGCAGGGACCTAATGAAAAACTGTTTTTT. Residues: CASTRQGPNEKLFF.

The J gene is TRBJ1-6, the V gene TRBV5-1, with 7 bases matching TRBD1. This CDR3 region has 15 residues. V lost 4 bases, J lost 7 bases, and 8 bases stayed unmatched. CDR1 and CDR2 (germline): SGHRS, YFSETQ. The chain's CDR3 is CASSRGQKTNSPLHF. The CDR3 nucleotides read TGCGCCAGCAGCCGGGGACAGAAGACGAATTCACCCCTCCACTTT.

Only one count was recorded for this clonotype. At one boundary the junction diverges from the germline segment, which might be a read error. This chain uses TRBV4-1 with TRBJ2-5; D may be TRBD1 (6 bases). CDR3 length equals 18 residues. CDR1 and CDR2 (germline): MGHRA, YSYEKL. The CDR3 coding sequence is TGTGCCAGCAGCCCGCGAGGTTATTGGGTGGAAAGGGGGGAGACCCAGTACTTC. Its protein is CASSPRGYWVERGETQYF.

The chain uses TRBV7-3 and TRBJ2-7; D may correspond to TRBD1 or TRBD2 (6 bases each). This CDR3 is 14 amino acids long. The ends were cut back, 11 bases at V and 1 base at J, with 18 bases in the middle. Germline V gives CDR1 SGHTA, CDR2 FQGTGA. The chain's CDR3 is CAWSGRTDSYEQYF. CDR3 DNA: TGTGCCTGGAGTGGGAGGACAGATTCCTACGAGCAGTACTTC.

V usage is TRBV2 and J usage is TRBJ2-7; D gene uncertain. Germline CDR1 is SNHLY and CDR2 is FYNNEI. V lost 5 bases and J 0 bases, leaving 11 bases between the germline ends. The CDR3 has 14 residues. CDR3: CASSFQEFSYEQYF. CDR3 in DNA: TGTGCCAGCAGTTTTCAAGAGTTCTCCTACGAGCAGTACTTC.

The DNA for the CDR3 is TGTGCCAGCAGGCCTGAGGGCTACGAGCAGTACTTC. Translating it yields CASRPEGYEQYF. This chain uses TRBV2 with TRBJ2-7; a weak D match, TRBD2 (5 bases). V shed 6 bases and J shed 3 bases, with 9 bases lying between them. The CDR3 is made up of 12 amino acids. Germline values: CDR1 SNHLY, CDR2 FYNNEI.

As concerns this clonotype: Possible read error: a much larger clone is one base away. The V and J genes are TRBV29-1 and TRBJ1-2; tentatively, D is TRBD1 (6 bases). The germline gives CDR1 SQVTM, CDR2 ANQGSEA. The CDR3 is 12 amino acids. V gave up 1 base and J gave up 6 bases, with 9 bases separating them. The CDR3 protein is CSVEGGDNGYTF. The CDR3, as DNA: TGCAGCGTTGAAGGTGGGGACAATGGCTACACCTTC.

This chain uses TRBV2 with TRBJ1-1, with 8 bases identical to TRBD1. After removal of 4 bases from V and 1 base from J, the junction contained 11 bases not matched to a gene. The CDR3 loop spans 17 amino acids. In germline, CDR1 is SNHLY, CDR2 FYNNEI. DNA for the CDR3: TGTGCCAGCAGTGGGGACAGGACCTGGGCTGCGAACACTGAAGCTTTCTTT. It specifies CASSGDRTWAANTEAFF. The full variable domain, completed using reference TRBV2 and TRBJ1-1, is EPEVTQTPSHQVTQMGQEVILRCVPISNHLYFYWYRQILGQKVEFLVSFYNNEISEKSEIFDDQFSVERPDGSNFTLKIRSTKLEDSAMYFCASSGDRTWAANTEAFFGQGTRLTVV.

The CDR3 bases are TGCGCCAGCAGCCAAGCAATTACCGGACAGTCTATGAACACTGAAGCTTTCTTT. Protein sequence: CASSQAITGQSMNTEAFF. The V and J genes are TRBV4-1 and TRBJ1-1; tentatively, D is TRBD1 (6 bases). Germline loops: CDR1 MGHRA, CDR2 YSYEKL. The length of the CDR3 is 18 residues. Between the trimmed V and J ends, which lost 1 base and 0 bases, there was a span of 18 bases.

This clonotype was seen a handful of times. The rearrangement links TRBV2 to TRBJ1-1; no clear D. V was trimmed by 5 bases and J by 2 bases, leaving 12 bases between them. This CDR3 is 14 amino acids long. Germline CDR1 and CDR2: SNHLY and FYNNEI. CDR3 nucleotide sequence: TGTGCCAGCAGTTTTTTCGGGGAAAACACTGAAGCTTTCTTT. This codes for CASSFFGENTEAFF.

This clonotype came up many times. The CDR3 nucleotides are TGTGCCAGCAGCCCCGTGGGGACAGGTACCGAAAAACTGTTTTTT. Translating gives CASSPVGTGTEKLFF. The chain couples TRBV7-9 to TRBJ1-4; TRBD1 aligns across 8 bases. There are 15 residues in the CDR3. CDR1 and CDR2 (germline): SEHNR, FQNEAQ (reference sequence). V lost 5 bases, J lost 8 bases, and 10 bases stayed unmatched.

The chain joins TRBV7-3 to TRBJ2-5, with D unclear. The germline V and J ends were trimmed by 5 bases and 1 base, with 11 bases remaining between them. This CDR3 is built from 14 residues. CDR1 and CDR2 from the germline V gene are SGHTA and FQGTGA. CDR3 nucleotide sequence: TGTGCCAGCAGCCCCGCCAGCGCCCAAGAGACCCAGTACTTC. Its translation is CASSPASAQETQYF.

The rearrangement joins TRBV25-1 to TRBJ1-6, with TRBD1 matching 8 bases. Germline-derived CDR1 and CDR2 are MGHDK and SYGVNS. CDR3 length: 13 residues. Trimming at V came to 7 bases and at J to 9 bases, leaving 5 bases not matched to a gene. Here the CDR3 DNA reads TGTGCCAGCACCGGGACAGGTGGTTCACCCCTCCACTTT. This sequence encodes CASTGTGGSPLHF.

This clonotype was counted between two and nine times. The chain combines TRBV7-9 with TRBJ1-1, with D perhaps TRBD1 (6 bases). Per germline, CDR1 SEHNR and CDR2 FQNEAQ (reference sequence). The CDR3 consists of 16 residues. Trimming stripped 5 bases from V and 0 bases from J, with 16 bases between. CDR3 nucleotide sequence: TGTGCCAGCAGCGATCCTCGGACAGAGTTGAACACTGAAGCTTTCTTT. It translates to CASSDPRTELNTEAFF.

This chain joins TRBV12-3 or TRBV12-4 and TRBJ1-2; D remains ambiguous. Trimming stripped 1 base from V and 6 bases from J, with 9 bases between. This CDR3 is 13 amino acids long. The CDR3 loop is CASSLGSGNGYTF. In DNA, the CDR3 is TGTGCCAGCAGTTTAGGGTCGGGGAATGGCTACACCTTC.

The chain joins TRBV20-1 to TRBJ1-1, with D maybe TRBD1 (6 bases). Germline V gene lookup returns CDR1 DFQATT and CDR2 SNEGSKA (reference sequence). The V gene lost 0 bases and the J gene lost 4 bases, with 12 bases spanning the gap. The CDR3 has 14 amino acids. CDR3 loop: CSARDRGRSTEAFF. The CDR3 DNA reads as TGCAGTGCTAGAGACAGGGGTCGGAGCACTGAAGCTTTCTTT.

With regard to this clonotype: A much larger clone is a single base away; this may be a read error. The rearrangement uses TRBV15 and TRBJ2-5; maybe TRBD2 (5 bases). Germline-derived CDR1 and CDR2 are LNHNV and YYDKDF (reference sequence). V gave up 5 bases and J gave up 2 bases, with 12 bases separating them. The CDR3 length is 14 residues. CDR3 sequence (DNA): TGTGCCACCAGCGGATTGGAGGTTCAAGAGACCCAGTACTTC. Its translation: CATSGLEVQETQYF. Variable domain in full (rest from reference TRBV15 and TRBJ2-5): DAMVIQNPRYQVTQFGKPVTLSCSQTLNHNVMYWYQQKSSQAPKLLFHYYDKDFNNEADTPDNFQSRRPNTSFCFLDIRSPGLGDTAMYLCATSGLEVQETQYFGPGTRLLVL.

The genes are TRBV14 and TRBJ1-1; 8 bases are a match to TRBD1. This CDR3 has 15 residues. Germline lookup yields CDR1 SGHDN and CDR2 FVKESK. The V and J ends lost 2 bases and 4 bases, in that order; junction bases with no gene match: 6. CDR3 protein: CASSQPGGFSTEAFF. Written as DNA, the CDR3 is TGTGCCAGCAGCCAACCAGGGGGCTTTAGCACTGAAGCTTTCTTT.